The rows below give T cell receptor beta chains drawn from one sample of a study of human T cells and chemical hapten exposure. Using its own MiXCR run on the RACE reads, TCRdb lists one record per CDR3 protein. This sample has fewer than 85,000 distinct CDR3 sequences, with 9.5% to 13% found just once. The sequenced sample was whole blood, obtained in connection with sensitization to the hapten diphenylcyclopropenone (DPC). The receptors were sampled from a man between 18 and 35 years old with alopecia areata. Some clones in this sample may be carry-over from other donors' samples. Each CDR3 is given with its conserved first and last residue. Each record gives: D gene, clone size, J gene, V gene, CDR3 DNA, CDR3 protein. The D gene is left open where the match is weak. Clone sizes are given selectively: once, few, many, or a class where the clone is expanded.

TRBD1	few	TRBJ2-7	TRBV7-9	TGTGCCAGCAGCTTAGCCGGGACAGGGTACTACGAGCAGTACTTC	CASSLAGTGYYEQYF
-	few	TRBJ2-4	TRBV11-2	TGTGCCAGCAGCTTCCGCCGGGCCGTCCTTATCAGTAAGGACATTCAGTACTTC	CASSFRRAVLISKDIQYF
-	-	TRBJ2-5	TRBV4-2	TGTGCCAGCAGCCAAGACTCCCTCCAAGAGACCCAGTACTTC	CASSQDSLQETQYF
-	-	TRBJ2-1	TRBV29-1	TGCAGCGTTGGGAAGGGATATGAGCAGTTCTTC	CSVGKGYEQFF
-	-	TRBJ2-3	TRBV5-1	TGCGCCAGCAGCTTGGCAGGGTCCGCGCAGTATTTT	CASSLAGSAQYF
-	many	TRBJ1-2	TRBV12-3/TRBV12-4	TGTGCCAGCAGTCTTCAGGCGAACTATGGCTACACCTTC	CASSLQANYGYTF
TRBD1	-	TRBJ1-2	TRBV5-6	TGTGCCAGCAGCTCACAGGGGTATGGCTACACCTTC	CASSSQGYGYTF
TRBD1	many	TRBJ1-1	TRBV27	TGTGCCAGCACCCTGGTAGGGGGCATCACTGAAGCTTTCTTT	CASTLVGGITEAFF
TRBD1	few	TRBJ1-2	TRBV28	TGTGCCAGCAGTTCAGGACAGGGCGACTATGGCTACACCTTC	CASSSGQGDYGYTF
-	many	TRBJ2-7	TRBV6-2/TRBV6-3	TGTGCCAGCAGTGCTACAGAGGTGCAGTACTTC	CASSATEVQYF
-	few	TRBJ1-1	TRBV3-1	TGTGCCAGCAGCCAAGATTTGGCCAGGGAGATGACCTTT	CASSQDLAREMTF
-	many	TRBJ1-3	TRBV6-5	TGTGCCAGCAGCCCGGGACGGTTCTCTGGAAACACCATATATTTT	CASSPGRFSGNTIYF
TRBD2	-	TRBJ2-2	TRBV7-9	TGTGCCAGCAGCTTACGGCCCGGACTAGCGGGGAACACCGGGGAGCTGTTTTTT	CASSLRPGLAGNTGELFF
TRBD1	many	TRBJ1-1	TRBV11-2	TGTGCCAGCAGCCCCCAGGGGGGGTTGAACACTGAAGCTTTCTTT	CASSPQGGLNTEAFF
-	few	TRBJ1-4	TRBV29-1	TGCAGCGTTGAAGGGGACCCCTCCACTAATGAAAAACTGTTTTTT	CSVEGDPSTNEKLFF
-	-	TRBJ1-3	TRBV5-1	TGCGCCAGCAGCCCAGATCGGAACACCATATATTTT	CASSPDRNTIYF
TRBD1	many	TRBJ1-4	TRBV7-8	TGTGCCAGCAGCCCCTCGGACAGGGGAGGTGAAAAACTGTTTTTT	CASSPSDRGGEKLFF
-	few	TRBJ2-1	TRBV5-6	TGTGCCAGCAGCTTGTCTTACGGGGGGCTTCATGACAATGAGCAGTTCTTC	CASSLSYGGLHDNEQFF
-	-	TRBJ2-5	TRBV12-3/TRBV12-4	TGTGCCAGCAGTTTGCCGGGGTACGGGGAGACCCAGTACTTC	CASSLPGYGETQYF